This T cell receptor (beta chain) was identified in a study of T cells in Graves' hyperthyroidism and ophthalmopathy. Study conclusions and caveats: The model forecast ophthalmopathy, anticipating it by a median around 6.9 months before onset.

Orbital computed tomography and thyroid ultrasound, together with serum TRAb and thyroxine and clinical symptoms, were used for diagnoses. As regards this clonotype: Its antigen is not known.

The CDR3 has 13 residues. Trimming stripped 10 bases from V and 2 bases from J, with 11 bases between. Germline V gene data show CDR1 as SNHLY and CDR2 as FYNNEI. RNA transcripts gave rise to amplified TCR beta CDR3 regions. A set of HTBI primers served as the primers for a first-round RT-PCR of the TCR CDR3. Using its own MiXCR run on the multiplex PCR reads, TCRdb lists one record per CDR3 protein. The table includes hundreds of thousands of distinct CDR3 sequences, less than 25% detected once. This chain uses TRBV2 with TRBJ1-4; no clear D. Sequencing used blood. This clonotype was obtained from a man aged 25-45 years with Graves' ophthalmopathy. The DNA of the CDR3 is TGTGCCACCCGAGGGTCTACTAATGAAAAACTGTTTTTT. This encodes CATRGSTNEKLFF.